This TCR beta chain is from a study of regulatory T cells in long-lasting Graves disease. Study summary: Antithyroid drugs had been given to newly diagnosed Graves' patients for under 3 months. Broader study findings: Comparison showed that persistent patients shared more public clonotypes (about 3,000) than new patients (roughly 1,000). Persistent Graves' disease cases displayed lower TCR diversity than newly diagnosed ones.

This clonotype occurred many times. Antigen unknown. Indicated time point: newly diagnosed GD, antithyroid drugs for less than 3 months. TCR sequences were obtained from RNA taken from PBMCs. There are 18 residues in the CDR3. V was clipped by 8 bases and J by 2 bases, with 27 bases between them. Germline CDR1 is LGHDT and CDR2 is YNNKEL (reference sequence). For TCR beta, libraries came from iRepertoire HTBI primers and Arm-PCR of CDR3 regions. TCRdb reprocessed the multiplex PCR reads with MiXCR, giving one entry per CDR3 protein. The sample lists some 250,000 distinct CDR3 sequences; 18% were seen once. This sample was shared with a second study, whose subject was T cells in Graves' hyperthyroidism and ophthalmopathy.

The rearrangement joins TRBV3-1 to TRBJ2-5, with D perhaps matching TRBD1 or TRBD2 (6 bases each). The source material was peripheral blood mononuclear cells (PBMCs), sampled at new diagnosis, from a patient treated with antithyroid drugs. This clonotype was sampled from a woman aged 25 to 39 with Graves disease. The CDR3 DNA follows: TGTGCCAGCGCTCCTCCCGGGCGGCGGGACAAGTCGCAAGAGACCCAGTACTTC. It codes for CASAPPGRRDKSQETQYF.